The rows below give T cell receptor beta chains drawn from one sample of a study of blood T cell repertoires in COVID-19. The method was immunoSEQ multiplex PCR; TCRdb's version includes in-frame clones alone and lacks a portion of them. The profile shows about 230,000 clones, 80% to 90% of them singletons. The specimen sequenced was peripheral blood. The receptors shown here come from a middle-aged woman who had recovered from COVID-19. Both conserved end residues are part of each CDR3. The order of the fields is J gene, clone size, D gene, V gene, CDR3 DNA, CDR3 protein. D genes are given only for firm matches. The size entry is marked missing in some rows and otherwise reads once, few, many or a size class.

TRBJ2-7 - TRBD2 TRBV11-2 TGTGCCAGCAGCCCCCGCCGGGCGGGGGGATCCTACGAGCAGTACTTC CASSPRRAGGSYEQYF
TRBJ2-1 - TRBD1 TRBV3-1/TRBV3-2 TGTGCCAGCAGCCAAGATCGAATGACAGGGGCCTACAATGAGCAGTTCTTC CASSQDRMTGAYNEQFF
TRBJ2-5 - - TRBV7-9 TGTGCCAGCAGGGGCAGCTGGCAAGAGACCCAGTACTTC CASRGSWQETQYF
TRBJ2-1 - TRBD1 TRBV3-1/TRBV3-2 TGTGCCAGCAGCCAAGGACAGGGGGGGAATGAGCAGTTCTTC CASSQGQGGNEQFF
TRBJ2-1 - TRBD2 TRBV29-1 TGCAGCGTTGAACCCGGGACTAGCGGGGGGAGGCAGTTCTTC CSVEPGTSGGRQFF
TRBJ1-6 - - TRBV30 TGTGCCTGGAGTGTCCTAAGCCCGGGACTTCAGAGCTCCTATAATTCACCCCTCCACTTT CAWSVLSPGLQSSYNSPLHF
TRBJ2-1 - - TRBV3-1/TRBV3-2 TGTGCCAGCAGCCATCTTCTTACTAGTAGCCACAATGAGCAGTTCTTC CASSHLLTSSHNEQFF
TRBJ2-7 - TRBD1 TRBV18 TGTGCCAGCTCACCGGGACAGCTACCCTACGAGCAGTACTTC CASSPGQLPYEQYF
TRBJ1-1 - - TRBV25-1 TGTGCCAGCAGTGGGCAGGCTGGTGCTGAAGCTTTCTTT CASSGQAGAEAFF
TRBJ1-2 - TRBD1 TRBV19 TGTGCCAGTAGTATATTATTTTATTGGGACAGAACCAACTATGGCTACACCTTC CASSILFYWDRTNYGYTF
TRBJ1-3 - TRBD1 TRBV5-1 TGCGCCAGCCGACCAATGACAGGGCTGGCAAACACCATATATTTT CASRPMTGLANTIYF
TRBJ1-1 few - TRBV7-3 TGTGCCAGCAGCTTTAGTACAGACACTGAAGCTTTCTTT CASSFSTDTEAFF
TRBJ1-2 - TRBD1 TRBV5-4 TGTGCCAGCAGCTTGGGAGACAGGGGCTATGGCTACACCTTC CASSLGDRGYGYTF
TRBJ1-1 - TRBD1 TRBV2 TGTGCCAGCAGTTCTACAGGGGGTGTTGCGGCTTTCTTT CASSSTGGVAAFF
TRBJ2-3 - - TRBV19 TGTGCCAGTAAGGGGAAATCTAGCACAGATACGCAGTATTTT CASKGKSSTDTQYF
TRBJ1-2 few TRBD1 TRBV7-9 TGTGCCAGCAGCCAACAAGCCGGGACAGGGATCTATGGCTACACCTTC CASSQQAGTGIYGYTF
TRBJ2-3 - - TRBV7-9 TGTGCCAGCAGCTTCCAGGGGGATACGCAGTATTTT CASSFQGDTQYF
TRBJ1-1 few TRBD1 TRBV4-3 TGCGCCAGCAGCCTACGACTACCGGGACAGGGGAACACTGAAGCTTTCTTT CASSLRLPGQGNTEAFF
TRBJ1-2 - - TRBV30 TGTGCCTGGAGTGCAACCGGTGGCTACACCTTC CAWSATGGYTF
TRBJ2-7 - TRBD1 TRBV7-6 TGTGCCAGCAGCCCCCAATTTGGGACAGATTACGAGCAGTACTTC CASSPQFGTDYEQYF
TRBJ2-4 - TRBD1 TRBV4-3 TGCGCCAGCAGCCAAGATCTCACGGACAGGGCTCGCATTCAGTACTTC CASSQDLTDRARIQYF
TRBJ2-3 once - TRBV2 TGTGCCAGCAGTGATCAGAGGACAGATACGCAGTATTTT CASSDQRTDTQYF
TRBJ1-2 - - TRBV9 TGTGCCAGCGATAAGGACAGTTCTAACTATGGCTACACCTTC CASDKDSSNYGYTF
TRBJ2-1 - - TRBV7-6 TGTGCCAGCAGCTTAGCCCCCGCCTACAATGAGCAGTTCTTC CASSLAPAYNEQFF
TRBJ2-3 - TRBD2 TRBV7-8 TGTGCCAGCAGCACAAGACTAGCGGGCACAGATACGCAGTATTTT CASSTRLAGTDTQYF
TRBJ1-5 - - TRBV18 TGTGCCAGCTCACCTGGAGGGGTTAGCAATCAGCCCCAGCATTTT CASSPGGVSNQPQHF
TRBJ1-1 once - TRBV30 TGTGCCTGGAGTTTGGGCAGGTCGAACACTGAAGCTTTCTTT CAWSLGRSNTEAFF
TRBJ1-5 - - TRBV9 TGTGCCAGCAGCCGGGATCCACAGGGTAATCAGCCCCAGCATTTT CASSRDPQGNQPQHF
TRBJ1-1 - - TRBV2 TGTGCCAGCAGGGAGGGGTTTCTGGGGAACACTGAAGCTTTCTTT CASREGFLGNTEAFF
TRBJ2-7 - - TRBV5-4 TGTGCCAGCAGCTTGGCAGGCGGGGCTAGCTCCTACGAGCAGTACTTC CASSLAGGASSYEQYF
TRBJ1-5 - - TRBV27 TGTGCCAGCAGTTTTGAGGGGGTTGGCAATCAGCCCCAGCATTTT CASSFEGVGNQPQHF
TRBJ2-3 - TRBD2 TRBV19 TGTGCCAGCAAGCGGGGGCCTCTCACAGATACGCAGTATTTT CASKRGPLTDTQYF
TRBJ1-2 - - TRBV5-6 TGTGCCAGCAGCCTACCGAAAGGGGATGGCTACACCTTC CASSLPKGDGYTF
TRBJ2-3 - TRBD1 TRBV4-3 TGCGCCAGCAGCCAAGCGGGACAGGGCACAGATACGCAGTATTTT CASSQAGQGTDTQYF
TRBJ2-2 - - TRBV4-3 TGCGCCAGCAGCGGCGTTTGGGCTGCGAACACCGGGGAGCTGTTTTTT CASSGVWAANTGELFF
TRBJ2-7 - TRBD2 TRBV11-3 TGTGCCAGCAGCTTAGGTTTGCAGCGGGGGTACGAGCAGTACTTC CASSLGLQRGYEQYF
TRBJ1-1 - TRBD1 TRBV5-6 TGTGCCAGCAGCCAGGGACAGGGGATAATGAACACTGAAGCTTTCTTT CASSQGQGIMNTEAFF
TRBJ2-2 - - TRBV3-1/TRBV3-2 TGTGCCAGCAGCCACCCGGGGGTCACCGGGGAGCTGTTTTTT CASSHPGVTGELFF
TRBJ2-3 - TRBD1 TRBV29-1 TGCAGCGTTGTCCGGGACAGGGGGATCTCAGATACGCAGTATTTT CSVVRDRGISDTQYF
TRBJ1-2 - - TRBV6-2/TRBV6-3 TGTGCCAGCAGTTACTATAGCTCGGGTAACGGCTACACCTTC CASSYYSSGNGYTF
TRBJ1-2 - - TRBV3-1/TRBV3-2 TGTGCCAGCAGCCAAGGGGAGTTGAGCGGCTACACCTTC CASSQGELSGYTF
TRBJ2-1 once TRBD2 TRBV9 TGTGCCAGCAGCCCAACGTCTAGCGGGGCAAATGAGCAGTTCTTC CASSPTSSGANEQFF
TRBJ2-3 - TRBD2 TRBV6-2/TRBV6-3 TGTGCCAGCAGTCGCCAACCCAGTCTAGCGGGGACCACAGATACGCAGTATTTT CASSRQPSLAGTTDTQYF
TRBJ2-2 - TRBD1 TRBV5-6 TGTGCCAGCAGATGGGGACAGGGGGCGAATGCCGGGGAGCTGTTTTTT CASRWGQGANAGELFF
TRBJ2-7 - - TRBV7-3 TGTGCCAGCAGCTTAAGGGGCCTGGGATCCAGCGAGCAGTACTTC CASSLRGLGSSEQYF
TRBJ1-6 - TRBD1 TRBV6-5 TGTGCCAGCAGTCCGGGGACAGGGGGTAGTTCACCCCTCCACTTT CASSPGTGGSSPLHF
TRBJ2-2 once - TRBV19 TGTGCCAGTAAAACAGGTGCCAACACCGGGGAGCTGTTTTTT CASKTGANTGELFF
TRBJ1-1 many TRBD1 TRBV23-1 TGCGCCAGCAGTCAATCCGGGACAGGGCTGAACACTGAAGCTTTCTTT CASSQSGTGLNTEAFF